These T cell receptor beta chains were read from a single sample in a study of cytomegalovirus exposure and HLA in healthy donors. The repertoire was sequenced with immunoSEQ multiplex PCR; TCRdb's copy has only in-frame clones and lacks some. The sample has 95,000 to 150,000 clones; around 85% are singletons. Material: PBMCs. These receptors were obtained from a man between 18 and 35 years old in good health and CMV-seropositive. CDR3s include the opening cysteine and the closing phenylalanine or tryptophan. A D gene is named only where the DNA matches it firmly. Rows may omit the clone size; those that give it use once, few, many or a size class.

clone size: .
D gene: .
V gene: TRBV4-1
J gene: TRBJ2-7
CDR3 DNA: TGCGCCAGCAGCCAAGGGGCCCCCGGAGGTTACGAGCAGTACTTC
CDR3 protein: CASSQGAPGGYEQYF

clone size: once
D gene: .
V gene: TRBV4-1
J gene: TRBJ2-1
CDR3 DNA: TGCGCCAGCAGCCAAGTTCCTGGGGGACTGTACAATGAGCAGTTCTTC
CDR3 protein: CASSQVPGGLYNEQFF

clone size: few
D gene: .
V gene: TRBV10-3
J gene: TRBJ2-1
CDR3 DNA: TGTGCCACGCTACTAGAGGTAGAGGACAATGAGCAGTTCTTC
CDR3 protein: CATLLEVEDNEQFF

clone size: .
D gene: .
V gene: TRBV11-2
J gene: TRBJ2-1
CDR3 DNA: TGTGCCAGCAGCTTAGCCTGGTCCCCAAGGGGTCATGAGCAGTTCTTC
CDR3 protein: CASSLAWSPRGHEQFF

clone size: medium-sized
D gene: .
V gene: TRBV19
J gene: TRBJ1-2
CDR3 DNA: TGTGCCAGTAGATTTCAGGGCTCAAACTATGGCTACACCTTC
CDR3 protein: CASRFQGSNYGYTF

clone size: .
D gene: TRBD2
V gene: TRBV27
J gene: TRBJ2-3
CDR3 DNA: TGTGCCAGCAGTCCCCGTGTAGCGGGAACCACAGATACGCAGTATTTT
CDR3 protein: CASSPRVAGTTDTQYF

clone size: .
D gene: .
V gene: TRBV7-2
J gene: TRBJ1-2
CDR3 DNA: TGTGCCAGCAGCTTAGTAGGGGGGGCGCATGGCTACACCTTC
CDR3 protein: CASSLVGGAHGYTF

clone size: .
D gene: .
V gene: TRBV30
J gene: TRBJ1-6
CDR3 DNA: TGTGCCTGGAGTGTGGCCAGGGGATCCTATAATTCACCCCTCCACTTT
CDR3 protein: CAWSVARGSYNSPLHF

clone size: .
D gene: .
V gene: TRBV4-3
J gene: TRBJ2-5
CDR3 DNA: TGCGCCAGCAGCCCCGGCAGGGGTTGGGGGGGGGTCCAAGAGACCCAGTACTTC
CDR3 protein: CASSPGRGWGGVQETQYF

clone size: .
D gene: .
V gene: TRBV6-6
J gene: TRBJ2-1
CDR3 DNA: TGTGCCAGCAGGGAAAAGGCTACAGGTGAAGATGAGCAGTTCTTC
CDR3 protein: CASREKATGEDEQFF

clone size: few
D gene: TRBD1
V gene: TRBV6-5
J gene: TRBJ2-1
CDR3 DNA: TGTGCCAGCAGTTATCCGGGACAGGGGGCAAATGAGCAGTTCTTC
CDR3 protein: CASSYPGQGANEQFF